The 9 T cell receptor beta chains listed next were all sequenced from one sample in a study of blood T cell repertoires in COVID-19. Repertoires were generated with immunoSEQ multiplex PCR, while TCRdb's copy carries only in-frame clones and drops some. The sample yields some 240,000 clones, 75% to 85% seen once. The sequencing input was peripheral blood. The source is an older woman with COVID-19, enrolled during active disease.

In its sample, this clone was seen once. This chain uses TRBV19 with TRBJ1-5, with 10 nucleotides matching TRBD1. The length of the CDR3 is 17 residues. Germline assignment: CDR1 LNHDA and CDR2 SQIVND (reference sequence). With V trimmed by 1 base and J by 4 bases, 7 bases remained unmatched. The CDR3 region is CASSIGQDRGRNQPQHF. CDR3 nucleotide sequence: TGTGCCAGTAGTATAGGGCAGGACAGGGGGAGAAATCAGCCCCAGCATTTT.

The chain has TRBV19 and TRBJ1-1, with TRBD1 as a possible D gene (6 bases). CDR1 LNHDA and CDR2 SQIVND come from the germline V gene (reference sequence). This CDR3 spans 14 amino acids. The V and J ends lost 1 base and 5 bases respectively, with 11 bases between them. The CDR3 DNA reads TGTGCCAGTAGTATAGGGGGGCGGAGGACTGAAGCTTTCTTT. Translating it yields CASSIGGRRTEAFF. The variable domain in full, with the rest retrieved from reference TRBV19 and TRBJ1-1, is DGGITQSPKYLFRKEGQNVTLSCEQNLNHDAMYWYRQDPGQGLRLIYYSQIVNDFQKGDIAEGYSVSREKKESFPLTVTSAQKNPTAFYLCASSIGGRRTEAFFGQGTRLTVV.

The CDR3 nucleotides read TGTGCCGCCACGACAGGGGTGAACACTGAAGCTTTCTTT. Its translation: CAATTGVNTEAFF. The chain links TRBV10-3 to TRBJ1-1; TRBD1 matches at 8 bases. The CDR3 contains 13 residues. Trimming removed 11 bases from V and 0 bases from J; junction bases left unmatched: 5. Germline V gives CDR1 ENHRY, CDR2 SYGVKD.

This rearrangement joins TRBV28 to TRBJ2-3; unclear D gene. Per germline, CDR1 MDHEN and CDR2 SYDVKM. Trimming pared 7 bases from V and 4 bases from J, leaving 15 bases between. The CDR3 runs to 14 residues. The chain's CDR3 is CASTIPSSADTQYF. The CDR3 DNA sequence: TGTGCCAGCACCATCCCTTCGAGTGCAGATACGCAGTATTTT. The full variable domain, its missing parts supplied by reference TRBV28 and TRBJ2-3, is DVKVTQSSRYLVKRTGEKVFLECVQDMDHENMFWYRQDPGLGLRLIYFSYDVKMKEKGDIPEGYSVSREKKERFSLILESASTNQTSMYLCASTIPSSADTQYFGPGTRLTVL.

The rearrangement links TRBV6-5 to TRBJ2-2; D unresolved. Trimming took 2 bases from V and 1 from J, leaving 8 bases between them. The CDR3 sequence is 15 residues long. From germline, CDR1 is MNHEY and CDR2 SVGAGI. The CDR3 loop reads CASSYERLNTGELFF. For the CDR3, the DNA is TGTGCCAGCAGTTACGAACGGTTGAACACCGGGGAGCTGTTTTTT.

The genes are TRBV30 and TRBJ1-6, with D tentatively TRBD1 (5 bases). The CDR3 extends over 15 amino acids. CDR1 is GTSNPN, CDR2 SVGIG, per germline (reference sequence). The V gene lost 2 bases and the J gene lost 5 bases, with 13 bases spanning the gap. The chain's CDR3 is CAWSPPTANNSPLHF. The CDR3 bases are TGTGCCTGGAGTCCACCGACAGCTAATAATTCACCCCTCCACTTT.

The rearrangement uses TRBV28 and TRBJ1-2; tentative D call: TRBD1 (5 bases). V dropped 5 bases and J dropped 4 bases, with 17 bases sitting between them. Germline-derived CDR1 and CDR2 are MDHEN and SYDVKM. The CDR3 consists of 15 residues. The DNA of the CDR3 is TGTGCCAGCAGTCACCGACAGTTAGGCGCCTATGGCTACACCTTC. Its translation: CASSHRQLGAYGYTF.

The V call is TRBV18, the J call TRBJ2-7; D unclear. This CDR3 has 12 residues. CDR1 is KGHSH, CDR2 LQKENI, per germline. V lost 5 bases and J 5 bases, leaving 10 bases between the germline ends. DNA of the CDR3: TGTGCCAGCTCAAAGGTCGAGGACGAGCAGTACTTC. This sequence encodes CASSKVEDEQYF.

V usage is TRBV6-5 and J usage is TRBJ2-5, with a possible D match to TRBD2 (5 bases). V shed 6 bases and J shed 5 bases, with 16 bases lying between them. This CDR3 has 14 residues. Germline lookup yields CDR1 MNHEY and CDR2 SVGAGI. The CDR3: CASSQAGGRETQYF. The CDR3 DNA reads TGTGCCAGCAGCCAGGCGGGCGGCCGGGAGACCCAGTACTTC.